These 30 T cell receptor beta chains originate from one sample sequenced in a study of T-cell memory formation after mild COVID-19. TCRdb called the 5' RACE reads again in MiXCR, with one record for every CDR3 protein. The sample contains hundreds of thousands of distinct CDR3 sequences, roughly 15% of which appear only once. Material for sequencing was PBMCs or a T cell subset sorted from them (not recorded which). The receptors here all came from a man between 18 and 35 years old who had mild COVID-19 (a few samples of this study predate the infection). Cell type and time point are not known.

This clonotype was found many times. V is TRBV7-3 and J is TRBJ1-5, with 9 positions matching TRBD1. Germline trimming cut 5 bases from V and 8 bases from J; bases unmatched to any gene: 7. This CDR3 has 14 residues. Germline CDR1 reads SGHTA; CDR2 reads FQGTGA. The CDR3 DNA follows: TGTGCCAGCAGCCGAACAGGGGGCGAAGAGCCCCAGCATTTT. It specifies CASSRTGGEEPQHF.

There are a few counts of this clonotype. Here the CDR3 reads CATSGGQGLDYGYTF. DNA of the CDR3: TGTGCCACCAGCGGAGGACAGGGACTGGATTATGGCTACACCTTC. This sequence joins TRBV15 and TRBJ1-2, with 8 bases fitting TRBD1. The CDR3 length is 15 residues. Germline assignment: CDR1 LNHNV and CDR2 YYDKDF (reference sequence). V lost 5 bases and J lost 5; bases outside the gene matches: 10. Supplemented by reference TRBV15 and TRBJ1-2, the full variable domain reads DAMVIQNPRYQVTQFGKPVTLSCSQTLNHNVMYWYQQKSSQAPKLLFHYYDKDFNNEADTPDNFQSRRPNTSFCFLDIRSPGLGDTAMYLCATSGGQGLDYGYTFGSGTRLTVV.

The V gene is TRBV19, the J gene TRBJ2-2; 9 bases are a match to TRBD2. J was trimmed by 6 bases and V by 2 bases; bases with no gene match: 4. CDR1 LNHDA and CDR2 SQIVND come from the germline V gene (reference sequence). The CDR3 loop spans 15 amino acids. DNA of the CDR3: TGTGCCAGTAGTATATCTCTAGCGGGGCCCGGGGAGCTGTTTTTT. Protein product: CASSISLAGPGELFF.

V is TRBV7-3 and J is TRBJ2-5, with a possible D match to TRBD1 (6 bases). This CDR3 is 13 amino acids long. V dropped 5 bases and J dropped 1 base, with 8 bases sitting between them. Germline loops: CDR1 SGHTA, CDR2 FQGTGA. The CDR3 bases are TGTGCCAGCAGCCAGGGGACCCAAGAGACCCAGTACTTC. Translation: CASSQGTQETQYF.

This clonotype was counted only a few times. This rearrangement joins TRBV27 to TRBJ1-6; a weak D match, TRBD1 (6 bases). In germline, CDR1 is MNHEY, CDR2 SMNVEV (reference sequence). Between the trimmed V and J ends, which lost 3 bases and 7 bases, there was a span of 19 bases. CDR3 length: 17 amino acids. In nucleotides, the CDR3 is TGTGCCAGCAGTTTTTGGGGGGGCAGGGCGAGAAATTCACCCCTCCACTTT. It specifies CASSFWGGRARNSPLHF.

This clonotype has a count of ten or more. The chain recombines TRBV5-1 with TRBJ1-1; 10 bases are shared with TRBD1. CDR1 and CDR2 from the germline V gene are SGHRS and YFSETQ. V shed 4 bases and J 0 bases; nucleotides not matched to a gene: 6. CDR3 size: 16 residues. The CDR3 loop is CASSLGTGALNTEAFF. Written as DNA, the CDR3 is TGCGCCAGCAGCCTAGGGACAGGGGCCCTGAACACTGAAGCTTTCTTT.

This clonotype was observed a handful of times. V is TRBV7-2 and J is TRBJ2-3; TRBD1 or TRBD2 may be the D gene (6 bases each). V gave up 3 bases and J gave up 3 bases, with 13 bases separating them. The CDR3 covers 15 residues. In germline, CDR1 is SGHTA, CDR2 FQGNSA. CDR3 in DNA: TGTGCCAGCAGCTTCGGGGGCCGTGGGACAGATACGCAGTATTTT. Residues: CASSFGGRGTDTQYF.

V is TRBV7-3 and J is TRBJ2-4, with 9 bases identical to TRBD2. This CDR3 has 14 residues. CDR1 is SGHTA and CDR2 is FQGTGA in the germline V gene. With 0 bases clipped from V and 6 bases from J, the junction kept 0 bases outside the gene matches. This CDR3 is CASSLTTSGNIQYF. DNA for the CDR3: TGTGCCAGCAGCTTAACGACTAGCGGAAACATTCAGTACTTC. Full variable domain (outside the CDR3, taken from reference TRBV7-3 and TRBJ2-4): GAGVSQTPSNKVTEKGKYVELRCDPISGHTALYWYRQSLGQGPEFLIYFQGTGAADDSGLPNDRFFAVRPEGSVSTLKIQRTERGDSAVYLCASSLTTSGNIQYFGAGTRLSVL.

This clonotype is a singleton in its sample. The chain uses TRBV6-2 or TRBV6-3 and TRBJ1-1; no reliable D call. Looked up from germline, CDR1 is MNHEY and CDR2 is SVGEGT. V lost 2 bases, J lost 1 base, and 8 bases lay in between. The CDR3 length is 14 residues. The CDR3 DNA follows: TGTGCCAGCAGTTACGTCTCGGAGAACACTGAAGCTTTCTTT. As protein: CASSYVSENTEAFF.

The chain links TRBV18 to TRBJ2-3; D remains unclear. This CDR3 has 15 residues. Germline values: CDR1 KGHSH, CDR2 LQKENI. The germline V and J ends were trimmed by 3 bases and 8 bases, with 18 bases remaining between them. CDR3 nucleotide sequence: TGTGCCAGCTCACCTCGTACAGAGGTCCTCGGTACGCAGTATTTT. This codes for CASSPRTEVLGTQYF. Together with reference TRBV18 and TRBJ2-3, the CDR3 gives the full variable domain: NAGVMQNPRHLVRRRGQEARLRCSPMKGHSHVYWYRQLPEEGLKFMVYLQKENIIDESGMPKERFSAEFPKEGPSILRIQQVVRGDSAAYFCASSPRTEVLGTQYFGPGTRLTVL.

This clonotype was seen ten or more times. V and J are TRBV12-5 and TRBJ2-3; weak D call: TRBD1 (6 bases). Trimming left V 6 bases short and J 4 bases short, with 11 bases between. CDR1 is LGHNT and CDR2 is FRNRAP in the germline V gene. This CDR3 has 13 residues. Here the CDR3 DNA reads TGTGCTAGTGGCACTGACAGGTCAGATACGCAGTATTTT. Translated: CASGTDRSDTQYF.

The CDR3 loop reads CASSAGQNYQETQYF. In DNA form, the CDR3 reads TGCGCCAGCAGCGCGGGACAGAATTACCAAGAGACCCAGTACTTC. The chain has TRBV5-1 and TRBJ2-5, with D possibly TRBD1 on 7 matching bases. V was cut by 4 bases and J by 0 bases, with 13 bases left in between. The V gene's germline CDR1 is SGHRS and CDR2 YFSETQ. This CDR3 has 15 residues. The entire variable domain, with the rest obtained from reference TRBV5-1 and TRBJ2-5, is as follows: KAGVTQTPRYLIKTRGQQVTLSCSPISGHRSVSWYQQTPGQGLQFLFEYFSETQRNKGNFPGRFSGRQFSNSRSEMNVSTLELGDSALYLCASSAGQNYQETQYFGPGTRLLVL.

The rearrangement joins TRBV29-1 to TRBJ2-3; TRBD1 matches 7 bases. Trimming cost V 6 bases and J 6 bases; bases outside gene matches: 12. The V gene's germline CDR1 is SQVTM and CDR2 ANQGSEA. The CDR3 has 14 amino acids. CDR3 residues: CSVRQGGVTDTQYF. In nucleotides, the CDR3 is TGCAGCGTCAGACAGGGTGGGGTAACGGATACGCAGTATTTT.

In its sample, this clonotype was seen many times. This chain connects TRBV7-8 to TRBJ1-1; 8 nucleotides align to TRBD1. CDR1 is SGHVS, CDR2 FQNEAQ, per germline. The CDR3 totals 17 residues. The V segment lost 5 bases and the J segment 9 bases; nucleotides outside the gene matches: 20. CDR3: CASSDPSGTGGSIQAFF. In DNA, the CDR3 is TGTGCCAGCAGCGATCCTTCCGGGACAGGCGGTAGTATTCAAGCTTTCTTT.

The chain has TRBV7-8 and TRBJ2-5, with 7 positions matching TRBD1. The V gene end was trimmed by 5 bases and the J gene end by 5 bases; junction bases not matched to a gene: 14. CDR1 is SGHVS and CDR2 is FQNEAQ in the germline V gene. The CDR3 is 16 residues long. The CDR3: CASSQAPHRGSETQYF. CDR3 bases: TGTGCCAGCAGCCAAGCCCCACACAGGGGTTCGGAGACCCAGTACTTC.

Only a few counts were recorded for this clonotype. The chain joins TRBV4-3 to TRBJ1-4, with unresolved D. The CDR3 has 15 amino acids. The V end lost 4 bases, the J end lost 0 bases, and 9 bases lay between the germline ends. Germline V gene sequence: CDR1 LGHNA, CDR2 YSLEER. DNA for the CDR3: TGCGCCAGCAGCCGCTCACACCCAACTAATGAAAAACTGTTTTTT. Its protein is CASSRSHPTNEKLFF.

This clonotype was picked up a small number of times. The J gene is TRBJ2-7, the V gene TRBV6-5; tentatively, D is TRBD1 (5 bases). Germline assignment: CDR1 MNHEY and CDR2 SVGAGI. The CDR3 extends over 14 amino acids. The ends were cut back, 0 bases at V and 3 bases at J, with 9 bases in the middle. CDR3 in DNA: TGTGCCAGCAGTTACTCGGGCAGGGTCTACGAGCAGTACTTC. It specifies CASSYSGRVYEQYF.

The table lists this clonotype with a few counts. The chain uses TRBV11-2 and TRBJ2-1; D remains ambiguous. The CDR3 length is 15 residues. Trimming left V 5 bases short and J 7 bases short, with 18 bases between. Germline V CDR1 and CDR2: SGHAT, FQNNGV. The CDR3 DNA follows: TGTGCCAGCAGCCCTGAGAACTCCTTTGGGAATGAGCAGTTCTTC. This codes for CASSPENSFGNEQFF.

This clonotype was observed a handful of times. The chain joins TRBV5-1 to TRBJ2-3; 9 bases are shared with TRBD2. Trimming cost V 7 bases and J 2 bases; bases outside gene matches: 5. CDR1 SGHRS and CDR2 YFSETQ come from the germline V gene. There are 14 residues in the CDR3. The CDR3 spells CASALAGNTDTQYF. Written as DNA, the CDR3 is TGCGCCAGCGCCCTAGCGGGGAACACAGATACGCAGTATTTT.

CDR3 loop: CAWGLAVFSGEQFF. The CDR3 nucleotides read TGTGCCTGGGGACTAGCGGTCTTCTCAGGGGAGCAGTTCTTC. The rearrangement uses TRBV30 and TRBJ2-1, with 10 bases lining up with TRBD2. The CDR3 covers 14 residues. CDR1 is GTSNPN and CDR2 is SVGIG in the germline V gene (reference sequence). V lost 5 bases to trimming and J lost 10 bases; unmatched junction nucleotides: 11.

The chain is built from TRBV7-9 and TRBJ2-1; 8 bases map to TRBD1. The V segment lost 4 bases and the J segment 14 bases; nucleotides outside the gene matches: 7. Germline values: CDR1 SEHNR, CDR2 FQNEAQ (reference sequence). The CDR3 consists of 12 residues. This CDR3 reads CASSSRQGIKFF. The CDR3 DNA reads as TGTGCCAGCAGCTCTAGACAGGGGATTAAGTTCTTC.

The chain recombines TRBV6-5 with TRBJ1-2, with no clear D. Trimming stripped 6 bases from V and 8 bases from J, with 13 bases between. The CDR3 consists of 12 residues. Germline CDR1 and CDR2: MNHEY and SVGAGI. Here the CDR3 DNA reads TGTGCCAGCAGGACCCTCACGACCGGCTACACCTTC. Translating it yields CASRTLTTGYTF.

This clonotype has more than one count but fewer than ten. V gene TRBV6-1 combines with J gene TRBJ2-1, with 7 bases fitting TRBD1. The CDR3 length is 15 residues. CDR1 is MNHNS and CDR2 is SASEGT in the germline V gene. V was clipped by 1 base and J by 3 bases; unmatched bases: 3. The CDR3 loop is CASSEESGGYNEQFF. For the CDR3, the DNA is TGTGCCAGCAGTGAAGAGTCAGGGGGCTACAATGAGCAGTTCTTC.

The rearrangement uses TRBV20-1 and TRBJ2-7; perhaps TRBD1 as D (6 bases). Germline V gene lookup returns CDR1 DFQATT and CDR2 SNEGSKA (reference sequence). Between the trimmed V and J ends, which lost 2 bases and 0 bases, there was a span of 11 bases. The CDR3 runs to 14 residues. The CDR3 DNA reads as TGCAGTGCTAGAAGACAGGTTAGCTCCTACGAGCAGTACTTC. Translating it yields CSARRQVSSYEQYF.

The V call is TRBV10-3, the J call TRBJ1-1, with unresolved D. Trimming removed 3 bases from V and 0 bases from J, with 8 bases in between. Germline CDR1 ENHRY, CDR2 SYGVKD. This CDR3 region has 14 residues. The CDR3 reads CAISERRLNTEAFF. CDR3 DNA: TGTGCCATCAGTGAACGACGGTTGAACACTGAAGCTTTCTTT.

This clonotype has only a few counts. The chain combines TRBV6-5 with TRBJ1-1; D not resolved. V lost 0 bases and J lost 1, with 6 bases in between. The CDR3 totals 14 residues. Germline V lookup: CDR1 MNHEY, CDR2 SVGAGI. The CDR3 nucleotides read TGTGCCAGCAGTTACTCGACGTCGAACACTGAAGCTTTCTTT. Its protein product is CASSYSTSNTEAFF.

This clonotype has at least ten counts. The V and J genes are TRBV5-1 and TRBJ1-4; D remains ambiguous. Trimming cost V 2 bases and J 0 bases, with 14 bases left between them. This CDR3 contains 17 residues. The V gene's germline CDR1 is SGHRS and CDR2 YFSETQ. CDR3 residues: CASSFGPPSATNEKLFF. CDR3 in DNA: TGCGCCAGCAGCTTCGGACCGCCATCTGCAACTAATGAAAAACTGTTTTTT.

The DNA of the CDR3 is TGTGCCAGCAGCCAATCCCTAAGGGACACTGAAGCTTTCTTT. Protein product: CASSQSLRDTEAFF. The gene calls are TRBV16 and TRBJ1-1; the D is unclear. Germline V CDR1 and CDR2: KGHSY, FQNENV. The ends were cut back, 0 bases at V and 3 bases at J, with 8 bases in the middle. CDR3 length: 14 residues. The whole variable domain, filled in from reference TRBV16 and TRBJ1-1, reads GEEVAQTPKHLVRGEGQKAKLYCAPIKGHSYVFWYQQVLKNEFKFLISFQNENVFDETGMPKERFSAKCLPNSPCSLEIQATKLEDSAVYFCASSQSLRDTEAFFGQGTRLTVV.

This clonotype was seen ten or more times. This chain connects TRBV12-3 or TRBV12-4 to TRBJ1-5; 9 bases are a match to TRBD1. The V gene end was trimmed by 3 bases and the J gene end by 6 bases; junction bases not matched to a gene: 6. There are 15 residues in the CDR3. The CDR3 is CASSFRQGDGQPQHF. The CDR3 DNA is TGTGCCAGCAGTTTCAGACAGGGGGACGGTCAGCCCCAGCATTTT.

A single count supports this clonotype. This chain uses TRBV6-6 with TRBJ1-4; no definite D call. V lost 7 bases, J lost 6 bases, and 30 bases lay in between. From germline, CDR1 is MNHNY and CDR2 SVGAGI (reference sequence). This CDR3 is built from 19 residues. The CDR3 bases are TGTGCCAGCATTGGTCCCCCCGCGCCGAAGAAAGATGGACATGAAAAACTGTTTTTT. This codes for CASIGPPAPKKDGHEKLFF.